The TCR beta chain under discussion was sequenced for a study of CD8+CD57+ T cells in acquired aplastic anemia. The CDR3 is made up of 14 amino acids. The V end lost 5 bases, the J end lost 7 bases, and 16 bases lay between the germline ends. Germline CDR1 is SGHTA and CDR2 is FQGNSA. Patients picked for sequencing had shown CD8+CD57+ cell expansion detected by flow cytometry. Genomic DNA acted as the template from which TCR beta VDJ combination and CDR3 sequence profiling were carried out. TCRdb itself ran the reads through MiXCR, one entry per CDR3 protein. The data hold around 170,000 distinct CDR3 sequences, with roughly 50% observed a single time.

Sequenced sample: sorted CD4+, CD8+, or CD8+CD57+ T cells (not recorded which) from PBMCs. The chain uses TRBV7-2 and TRBJ2-3; D possibly corresponds to TRBD2 (5 bases). This TCR was sampled from a human donor with aplastic anemia. Here the CDR3 reads CASSPRTGTHTQYF. The CDR3 coding sequence is TGTGCCAGCAGCCCCCGGACTGGTACGCATACGCAGTATTTT.